This is a list of T cell receptor beta chains from one sample in a study of blood T cell repertoires in COVID-19. TCRdb's copy holds only in-frame clones and misses some; the assay was immunoSEQ multiplex PCR. The profile covers 59,000 or so clones, with under 90% appearing a single time and roughly 28% taken by the ten largest. The sample taken for sequencing was peripheral blood. These receptor sequences come from an elderly woman with active or convalescent COVID-19. Each CDR3 is given with its conserved first and last residue.

TRBJ2-1 TRBV7-2 CASSLAPGAGEQFF
TRBJ2-2 TRBV7-9 CASFRLTTGELFF
TRBJ1-4 TRBV19 CASSFGQVPNEKLFF
TRBJ1-2 TRBV6-1 CASSEGTGDGYTF
TRBJ1-6 TRBV27 CASSLSGSGGNSPLHF
TRBJ2-3 TRBV24-1 CATSDSRVAQYF
TRBJ2-3 TRBV5-1 CASSSTHTDTQYF
TRBJ2-3 TRBV27 CASSLRGHSTDTQYF
TRBJ2-5 TRBV5-1 CASSSMTGGQETQYF
TRBJ2-7 TRBV28 CASSLSRQAPYEQYF
TRBJ2-3 TRBV3-1/TRBV3-2 CASSPPSGPLGTQYF
TRBJ1-4 TRBV5-1 CASSPDREQLFF
TRBJ1-2 TRBV4-1 CASSQERTAPYGYTF
TRBJ2-7 TRBV2 CASSEGPGNYEQYF
TRBJ1-2 TRBV15 CATSHTRDSLNIYTF
TRBJ2-1 TRBV2 CASSGATSGGGRFF
TRBJ1-6 TRBV5-6 CASTLAQGSNSPLHF
TRBJ1-4 TRBV19 CASSRQGAPSNEKLFF
TRBJ2-2 TRBV10-1 CASSEGPTGELFF
TRBJ1-2 TRBV27 CASSLAGEIGGYTF
TRBJ1-4 TRBV28 CASSTWTNQEFF
TRBJ1-5 TRBV6-5 CASRGEGSNQPQHF
TRBJ1-1 TRBV7-2 CASSLAAGNTEAFF
TRBJ2-7 TRBV6-6 CASRPSTGSTYEQYF
TRBJ2-1 TRBV6-4 CASSDSTATSGEQFF
TRBJ2-7 TRBV6-5 CASRDTGSLSYEQYF
TRBJ2-4 TRBV4-2 CASSQDGTNIAKNIQYF
TRBJ1-2 TRBV5-1 CASSLDGQGAGYGYTF
TRBJ1-1 TRBV6-5 CASIYSNTEAFF
TRBJ1-2 TRBV21-1 CASSKPGYYGYTF
TRBJ2-1 TRBV5-4 CASSPSVAGSSYNEQFF
TRBJ1-2 TRBV29-1 CSVDPRGSNYGYTF
TRBJ2-7 TRBV5-6 CASSFLFRGADEQYF
TRBJ2-5 TRBV11-2 CASRNRGGTEETQYF
TRBJ1-1 TRBV12-5 CASGLLPTNTEAFF
TRBJ1-6 TRBV12-5 CASADPDSGSPLHF
TRBJ2-5 TRBV3-1/TRBV3-2 CASSPGVAGGRGETQYF
TRBJ2-3 TRBV5-1 CASSGGTSRVTDTQYF
TRBJ2-7 TRBV12-3/TRBV12-4 CASSFRGGHEQYF
TRBJ1-2 TRBV23-1 CASSHRESGGYTF
TRBJ2-5 TRBV7-2 CASSRQGGVLETQYF
TRBJ2-7 TRBV2 CASIKGQGVYEQYF
TRBJ1-2 TRBV6-4 CASSPDSSYGYTF
TRBJ1-3 TRBV15 CATSAEGAPPGNTIYF
TRBJ2-6 TRBV7-2 CASSRTSGGLSGANVLTF
TRBJ1-1 TRBV5-1 CATQTGNGGNTEAFF
TRBJ1-2 TRBV28 CASSLGQGFSNYGYTF
TRBJ2-3 TRBV6-6 CASSLLAGGLGRTDTQYF
TRBJ1-2 TRBV20-1 CSARGGEGYTF
TRBJ2-5 TRBV20-1 CSASGETQYF
TRBJ1-3 TRBV19 CASTRGLGNTIYF